This is a list of T cell receptor beta chains from one sample in a study of tumor-infiltrating lymphocytes in primary liver carcinoma. TCRdb re-called the multiplex PCR reads with MiXCR, one entry per CDR3 protein. The sample includes 300,000 to 350,000 distinct CDR3 sequences, about 61% of them seen just once. Material for sequencing was peripheral blood. The receptors here all came from a middle-aged man with primary liver carcinoma and hepatitis B virus infection. The conserved cysteine and the conserved F or W are not part of the CDR3 here.

CDR3 length: 12; V gene: TRBV2; J gene: TRBJ2-2; CDR3 protein: ASTYKGATGELF
CDR3 length: 13; V gene: TRBV7-9; J gene: TRBJ2-2; CDR3 protein: ASSPEGQATWELF
CDR3 length: 13; V gene: TRBV6-2/TRBV6-3; J gene: TRBJ2-7; CDR3 protein: ASSYSPEWTYEQY
CDR3 length: 16; V gene: TRBV11-2; J gene: TRBJ2-1; CDR3 protein: ASSLEGTSGGLLVEQF
CDR3 length: 13; V gene: TRBV5-8; J gene: TRBJ2-1; CDR3 protein: ASSLTGMSYNEQF
CDR3 length: 13; V gene: TRBV20-1; J gene: TRBJ2-7; CDR3 protein: SASLSASGRYEQY
CDR3 length: 11; V gene: TRBV10-2; J gene: TRBJ2-1; CDR3 protein: VSSERWPNEQF
CDR3 length: 14; V gene: TRBV29-1; J gene: TRBJ1-1; CDR3 protein: SLATGQGALSTEAF
CDR3 length: 11; V gene: TRBV5-1; J gene: TRBJ2-1; CDR3 protein: ASSLPGDNEQF
CDR3 length: 13; V gene: TRBV5-1; J gene: TRBJ2-5; CDR3 protein: ASSLNAGWQETQY
CDR3 length: 13; V gene: TRBV11-2; J gene: TRBJ2-1; CDR3 protein: ASSSISGELGEQF
CDR3 length: 14; V gene: TRBV11-1; J gene: TRBJ2-7; CDR3 protein: ASSRTRTREIYEQY
CDR3 length: 13; V gene: TRBV11-2; J gene: TRBJ2-7; CDR3 protein: ASCKPEQGEYEQY
CDR3 length: 12; V gene: TRBV11-1; J gene: TRBJ2-3; CDR3 protein: LSSPGRSTDTQY
CDR3 length: 12; V gene: TRBV11-2; J gene: TRBJ2-7; CDR3 protein: ASSLEAGIYEQY
CDR3 length: 12; V gene: TRBV7-8; J gene: TRBJ2-1; CDR3 protein: ASSVRQGYSEQF
CDR3 length: 13; V gene: TRBV11-2; J gene: TRBJ1-4; CDR3 protein: VSSPDQGAGEKLF